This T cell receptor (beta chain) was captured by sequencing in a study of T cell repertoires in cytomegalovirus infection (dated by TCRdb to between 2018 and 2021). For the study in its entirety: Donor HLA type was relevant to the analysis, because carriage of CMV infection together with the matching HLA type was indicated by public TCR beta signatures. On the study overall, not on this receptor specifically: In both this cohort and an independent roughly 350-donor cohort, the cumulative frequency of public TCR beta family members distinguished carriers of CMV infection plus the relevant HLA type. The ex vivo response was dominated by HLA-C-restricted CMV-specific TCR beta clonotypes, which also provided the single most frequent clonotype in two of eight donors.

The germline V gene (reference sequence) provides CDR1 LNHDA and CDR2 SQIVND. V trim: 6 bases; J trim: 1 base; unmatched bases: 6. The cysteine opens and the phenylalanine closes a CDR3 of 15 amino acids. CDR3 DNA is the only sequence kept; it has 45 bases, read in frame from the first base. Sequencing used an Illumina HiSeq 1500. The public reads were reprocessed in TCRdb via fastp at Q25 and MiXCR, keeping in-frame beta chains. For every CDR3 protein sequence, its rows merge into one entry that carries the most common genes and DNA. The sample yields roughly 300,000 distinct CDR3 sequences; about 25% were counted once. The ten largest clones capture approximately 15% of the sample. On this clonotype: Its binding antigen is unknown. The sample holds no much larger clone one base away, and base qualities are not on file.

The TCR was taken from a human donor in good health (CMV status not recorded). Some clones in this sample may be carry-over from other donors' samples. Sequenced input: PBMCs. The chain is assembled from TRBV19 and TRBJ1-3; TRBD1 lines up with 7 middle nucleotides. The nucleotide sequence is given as TGTGCCAGTAGCCTACGGGACAGATCTGGAAACACCATATATTTT. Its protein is CASSLRDRSGNTIYF.